A single TCR beta chain is shown here with its context. The V gene's germline CDR1 is LGHDT and CDR2 YNNKEL (reference sequence). Trimming shortened V by 1 base and J by 3 bases, and 10 bases separated the two germline ends. The length of the CDR3 is 15 residues. The entry originates in a study of blood T cell repertoires in COVID-19. Study information: Samples taken during acute and convalescent COVID-19 were collected in the United States, Italy and Spain. T cells, B-cell-depleted T cells, or PBMCs provided the cDNA or gDNA that served as material.

Source study methods: Estimation of nucleated cell counts was performed using reference gene primer amplification. Produced via immunoSEQ multiplex PCR; TCRdb's table is partial and in-frame only. That table gives V, J and clone size, and the DNA gave D and trimming. The table lists around 300,000 clones, around 90% of them singletons, with under 3.5% in the top ten. Material: peripheral blood. This chain links TRBV3-1 (or the pseudogene TRBV3-2) with TRBJ1-5, with D perhaps matching TRBD1 (5 bases). This sequence originates from a woman aged 25-40 years with COVID-19, enrolled during active disease. The CDR3: CASSQGRQYNQPQHF. The CDR3 bases are TGTGCCAGCAGCCAAGGTCGACAGTACAATCAGCCCCAGCATTTT.